This TCR beta chain was observed in a study of human T cells and chemical hapten exposure. Study summary: Patients, a majority of them female, were diagnosed with alopecia areata, totalis or universalis. Small pooled library volume differences mainly caused per-sample TCR yield variation. General observations from the study: The number of TCRs above 1 in 1000 frequency did not change after DPC sensitization.

The library labeled individual cDNA molecules by adding unique molecular identifiers to them. A single record per CDR3 protein comes from TCRdb applying MiXCR to the RACE reads. Of 100,000 to 120,000 distinct CDR3 sequences listed, nearly 35% are singletons. Turning to this clonotype: Its antigen is not known.

Time point of the sample: patch test 3, about 24 weeks after DPC sensitization. Treatment: therapeutic diphenylcyclopropenone sensitization with weekly scalp DPC. J gave up 0 bases and V 2 bases, and 7 bases lay outside the gene matches. Germline V gene data show CDR1 as SGHTA and CDR2 as FQGNSA. This CDR3 has 18 amino acids. The sample consisted of whole blood, taken in connection with sensitization to the hapten diphenylcyclopropenone (DPC). This sequence joins TRBV7-2 and TRBJ2-1; 10 bases match TRBD2. The clonotype comes from a man between 35 and 55 years old with alopecia areata. Some clones in this sample may be carry-over from other donors' samples. CDR3 amino acids: CASSLLGGLADSYNEQFF. The CDR3 nucleotides read TGTGCCAGCAGCTTATTAGGTGGACTAGCGGACTCCTACAATGAGCAGTTCTTC.